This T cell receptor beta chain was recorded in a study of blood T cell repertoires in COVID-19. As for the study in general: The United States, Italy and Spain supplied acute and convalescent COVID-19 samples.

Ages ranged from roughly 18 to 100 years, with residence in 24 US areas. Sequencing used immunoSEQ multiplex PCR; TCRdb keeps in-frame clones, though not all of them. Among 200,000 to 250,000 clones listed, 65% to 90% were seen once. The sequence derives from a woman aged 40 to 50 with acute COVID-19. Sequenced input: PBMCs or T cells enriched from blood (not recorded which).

In DNA form, the CDR3 reads TGTGCCAGCTCAGTGGGACAGGGAACAACTAATGAAAAACTGTTTTTT. Protein product: CASSVGQGTTNEKLFF. V gene TRBV18 combines with J gene TRBJ1-4; 9 bases align to TRBD1. The CDR3 contains 16 residues. J was trimmed by 0 bases and V by 5 bases; bases with no gene match: 4. From germline, CDR1 is KGHSH and CDR2 LQKENI.